This TCR beta chain was recorded in a study of blood T cell repertoires in COVID-19. On the study more broadly: The study drew acute and convalescent COVID-19 samples from the United States, Italy and Spain. T cells, B-cell-depleted T cells, or PBMCs supplied cDNA or gDNA.

Authors' methods: By means of reference gene primer amplification, nucleated cell counts were estimated. The table came from immunoSEQ multiplex PCR; TCRdb's copy has only in-frame clones and leaves some out. That table furnishes V, J and clone size, whereas the DNA furnished D and trimming. The sample includes 180,000 or so clones, 87% of them seen just once. This CDR3 is 21 amino acids long. CDR1 is LNHDA, CDR2 SQIVND, per germline (reference sequence). After removal of 3 bases from V and 0 bases from J, the junction contained 18 bases not matched to a gene. The sequence was obtained from a woman in her forties or fifties with acute or convalescent COVID-19. This chain connects TRBV19 to TRBJ2-2; 8 bases agree with TRBD1. Specimen: peripheral blood. CDR3 coding DNA: TGTGCCAGTAGTATTGGGCTCGGCAGGGGGCGCTGGGTATCGAACACCGGGGAGCTGTTTTTT. This sequence encodes CASSIGLGRGRWVSNTGELFF. Complete variable domain (other parts from reference TRBV19 and TRBJ2-2): DGGITQSPKYLFRKEGQNVTLSCEQNLNHDAMYWYRQDPGQGLRLIYYSQIVNDFQKGDIAEGYSVSREKKESFPLTVTSAQKNPTAFYLCASSIGLGRGRWVSNTGELFFGEGSRLTVL.